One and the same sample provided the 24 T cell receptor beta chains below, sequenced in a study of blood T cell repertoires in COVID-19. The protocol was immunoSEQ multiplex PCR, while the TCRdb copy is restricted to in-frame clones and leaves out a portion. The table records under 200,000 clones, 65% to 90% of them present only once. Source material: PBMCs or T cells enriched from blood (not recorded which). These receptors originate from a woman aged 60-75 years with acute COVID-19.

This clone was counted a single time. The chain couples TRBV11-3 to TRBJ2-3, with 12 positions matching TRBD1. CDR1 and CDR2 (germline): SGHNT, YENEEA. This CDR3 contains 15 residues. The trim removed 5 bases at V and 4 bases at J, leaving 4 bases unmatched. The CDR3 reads CASSAGQGASDTQYF. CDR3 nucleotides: TGTGCCAGCAGCGCGGGACAGGGGGCCTCAGATACGCAGTATTTT.

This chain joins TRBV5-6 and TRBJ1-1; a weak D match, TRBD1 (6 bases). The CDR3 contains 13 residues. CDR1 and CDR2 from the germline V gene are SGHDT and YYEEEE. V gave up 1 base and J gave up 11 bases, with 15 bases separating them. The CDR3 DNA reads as TGTGCCAGCAGCTTGTATACAGGGCTTTTGGCTTTCTTT. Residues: CASSLYTGLLAFF.

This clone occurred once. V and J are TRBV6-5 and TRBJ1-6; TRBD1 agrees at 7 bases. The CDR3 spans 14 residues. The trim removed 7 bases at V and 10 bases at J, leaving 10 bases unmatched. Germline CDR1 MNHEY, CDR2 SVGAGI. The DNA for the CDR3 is TGTGCCAGCAAGAAGGCGGGACAGAAATCACCCCTCCACTTT. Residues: CASKKAGQKSPLHF.

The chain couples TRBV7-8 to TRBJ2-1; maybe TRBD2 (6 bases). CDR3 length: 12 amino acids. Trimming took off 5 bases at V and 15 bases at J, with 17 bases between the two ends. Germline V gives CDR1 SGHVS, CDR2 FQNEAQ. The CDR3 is CASSPGTEFWFF. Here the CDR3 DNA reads TGTGCCAGCAGCCCCGGGACTGAGTTTTGGTTCTTC.

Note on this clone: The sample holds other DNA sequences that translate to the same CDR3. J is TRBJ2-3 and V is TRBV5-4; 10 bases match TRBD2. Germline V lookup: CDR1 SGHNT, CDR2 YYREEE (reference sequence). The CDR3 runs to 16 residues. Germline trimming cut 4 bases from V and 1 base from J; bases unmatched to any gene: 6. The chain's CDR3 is CASSRRLAGGTDTQYF. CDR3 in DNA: TGTGCCAGCAGCCGCCGGCTAGCGGGAGGCACAGATACGCAGTATTTT.

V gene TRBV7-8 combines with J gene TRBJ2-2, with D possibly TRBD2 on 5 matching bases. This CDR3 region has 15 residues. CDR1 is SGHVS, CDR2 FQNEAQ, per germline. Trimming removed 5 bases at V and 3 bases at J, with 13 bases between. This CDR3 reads CASSRVLGYTGELFF. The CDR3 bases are TGTGCCAGCAGCCGAGTACTAGGATACACCGGGGAGCTGTTTTTT. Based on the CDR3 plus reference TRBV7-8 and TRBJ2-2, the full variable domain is GAGVSQSPRYKVAKRGQDVALRCDPISGHVSLFWYQQALGQGPEFLTYFQNEAQLDKSGLPSDRFFAERPEGSVSTLKIQRTQQEDSAVYLCASSRVLGYTGELFFGEGSRLTVL.

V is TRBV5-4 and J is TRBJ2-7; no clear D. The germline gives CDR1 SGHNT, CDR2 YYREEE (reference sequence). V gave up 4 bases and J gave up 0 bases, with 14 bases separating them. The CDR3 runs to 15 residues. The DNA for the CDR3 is TGTGCCAGCAGCGATCGTGGCAGGTTCTCCTACGAGCAGTACTTC. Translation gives CASSDRGRFSYEQYF. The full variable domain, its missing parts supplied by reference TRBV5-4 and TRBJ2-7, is ETGVTQSPTHLIKTRGQQVTLRCSSQSGHNTVSWYQQALGQGPQFIFQYYREEENGRGNFPPRFSGLQFPNYSSELNVNALELDDSALYLCASSDRGRFSYEQYFGPGTRLTVT.

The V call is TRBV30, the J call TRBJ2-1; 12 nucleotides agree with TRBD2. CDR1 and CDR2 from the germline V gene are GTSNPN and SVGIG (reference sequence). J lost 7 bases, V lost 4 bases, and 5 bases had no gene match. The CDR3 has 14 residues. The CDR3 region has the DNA TGTGCCTGGACTAGCGGGAGGGTCGGTAATGAGCAGTTCTTC. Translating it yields CAWTSGRVGNEQFF.

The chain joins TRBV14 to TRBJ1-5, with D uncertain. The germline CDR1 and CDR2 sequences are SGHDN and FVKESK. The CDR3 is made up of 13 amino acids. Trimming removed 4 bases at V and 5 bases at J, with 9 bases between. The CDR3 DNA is TGTGCCAGCAGCCCGCGGAAGGATCAGCCCCAGCATTTT. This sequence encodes CASSPRKDQPQHF.

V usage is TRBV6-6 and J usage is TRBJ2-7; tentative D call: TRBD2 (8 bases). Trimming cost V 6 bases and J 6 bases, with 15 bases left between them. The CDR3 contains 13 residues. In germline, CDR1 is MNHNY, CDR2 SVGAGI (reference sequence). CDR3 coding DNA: TGTGCCAGCAGGTCGGGAGGGGGCGGCGAGCAGTACGTC. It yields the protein CASRSGGGGEQYV.

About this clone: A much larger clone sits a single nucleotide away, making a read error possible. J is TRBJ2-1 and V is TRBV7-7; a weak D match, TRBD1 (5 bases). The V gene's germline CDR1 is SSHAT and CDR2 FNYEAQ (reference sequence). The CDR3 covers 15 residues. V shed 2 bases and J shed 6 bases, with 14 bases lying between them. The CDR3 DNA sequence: TGTGCCAGCAGCTTAAGCCTGACAGTTGGCAATGAGCAGTTCTTC. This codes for CASSLSLTVGNEQFF.

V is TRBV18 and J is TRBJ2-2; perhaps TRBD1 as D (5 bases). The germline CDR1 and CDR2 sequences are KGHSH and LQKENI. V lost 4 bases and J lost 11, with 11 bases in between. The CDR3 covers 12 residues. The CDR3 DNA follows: TGTGCCAGCTCACTTCAGGGTGCTGAGCTGTTTTTT. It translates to CASSLQGAELFF. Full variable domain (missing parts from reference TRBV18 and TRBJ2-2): NAGVMQNPRHLVRRRGQEARLRCSPMKGHSHVYWYRQLPEEGLKFMVYLQKENIIDESGMPKERFSAEFPKEGPSILRIQQVVRGDSAAYFCASSLQGAELFFGEGSRLTVL.

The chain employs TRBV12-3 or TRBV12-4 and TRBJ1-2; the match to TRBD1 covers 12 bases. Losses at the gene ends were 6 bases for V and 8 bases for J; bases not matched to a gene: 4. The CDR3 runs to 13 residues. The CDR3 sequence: CASSPGTGGGYTF. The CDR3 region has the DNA TGTGCCAGCAGCCCCGGGACAGGGGGCGGCTACACCTTC.

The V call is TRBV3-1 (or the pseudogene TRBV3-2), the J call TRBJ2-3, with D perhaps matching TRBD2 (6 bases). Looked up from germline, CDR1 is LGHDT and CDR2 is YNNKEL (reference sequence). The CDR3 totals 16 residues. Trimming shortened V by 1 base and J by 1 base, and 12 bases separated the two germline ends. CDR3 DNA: TGTGCCAGCAGCCAAGGACGAGGGACTCGCACAGATACGCAGTATTTT. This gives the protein CASSQGRGTRTDTQYF.

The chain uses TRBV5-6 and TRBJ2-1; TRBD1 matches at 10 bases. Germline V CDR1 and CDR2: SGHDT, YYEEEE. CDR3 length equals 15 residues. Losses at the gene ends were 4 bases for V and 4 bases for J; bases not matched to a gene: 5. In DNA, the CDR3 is TGTGCCAGCAGCCCTGACAGGGGGCGTTACAATGAGCAGTTCTTC. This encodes CASSPDRGRYNEQFF.

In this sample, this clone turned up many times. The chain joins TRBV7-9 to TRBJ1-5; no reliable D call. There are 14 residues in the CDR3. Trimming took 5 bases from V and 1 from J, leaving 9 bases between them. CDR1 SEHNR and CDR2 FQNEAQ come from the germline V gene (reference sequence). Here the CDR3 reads CASSSTFSNQPQHF. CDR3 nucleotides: TGTGCCAGCAGCAGCACGTTCAGCAATCAGCCCCAGCATTTT.

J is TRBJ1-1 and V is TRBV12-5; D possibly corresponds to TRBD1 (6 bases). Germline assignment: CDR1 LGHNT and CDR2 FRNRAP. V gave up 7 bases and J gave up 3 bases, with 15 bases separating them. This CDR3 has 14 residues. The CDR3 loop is CASAKQGNDTEAFF. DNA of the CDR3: TGTGCTAGTGCAAAACAGGGAAATGACACTGAAGCTTTCTTT.

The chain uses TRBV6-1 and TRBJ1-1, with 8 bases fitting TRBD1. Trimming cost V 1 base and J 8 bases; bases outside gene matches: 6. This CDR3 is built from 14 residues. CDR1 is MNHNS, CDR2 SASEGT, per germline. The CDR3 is CASSEGTGRAEAFF. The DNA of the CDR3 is TGTGCCAGCAGTGAAGGGACAGGGAGAGCCGAAGCTTTCTTT.

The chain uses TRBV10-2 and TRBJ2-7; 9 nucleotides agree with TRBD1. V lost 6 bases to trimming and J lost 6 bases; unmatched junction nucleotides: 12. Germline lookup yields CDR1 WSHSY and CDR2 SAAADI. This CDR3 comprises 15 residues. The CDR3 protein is CASRNSGQGSTEQYF. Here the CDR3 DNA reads TGCGCCAGCAGGAACTCGGGACAGGGAAGCACCGAGCAGTACTTC.

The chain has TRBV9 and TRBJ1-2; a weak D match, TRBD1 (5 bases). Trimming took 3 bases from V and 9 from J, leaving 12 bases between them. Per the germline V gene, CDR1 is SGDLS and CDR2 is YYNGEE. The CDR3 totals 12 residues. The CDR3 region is CASSANQGSYTF. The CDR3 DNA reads TGTGCCAGCAGCGCTAACCAGGGCAGCTACACCTTC.

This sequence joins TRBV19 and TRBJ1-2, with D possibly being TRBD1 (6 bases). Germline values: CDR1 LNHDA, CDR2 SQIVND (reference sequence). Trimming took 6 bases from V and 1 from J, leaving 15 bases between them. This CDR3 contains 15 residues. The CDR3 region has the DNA TGTGCCAGTAGCGAACAGGGAACCAATAACTATGGCTACACCTTC. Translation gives CASSEQGTNNYGYTF.

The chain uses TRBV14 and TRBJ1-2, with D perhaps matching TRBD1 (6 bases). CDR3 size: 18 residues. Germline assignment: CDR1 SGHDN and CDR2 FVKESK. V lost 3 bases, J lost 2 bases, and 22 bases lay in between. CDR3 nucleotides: TGTGCCAGCAGCCACGTCTCCGGGACAAGGGCGGACAACTATGGCTACACCTTC. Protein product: CASSHVSGTRADNYGYTF.

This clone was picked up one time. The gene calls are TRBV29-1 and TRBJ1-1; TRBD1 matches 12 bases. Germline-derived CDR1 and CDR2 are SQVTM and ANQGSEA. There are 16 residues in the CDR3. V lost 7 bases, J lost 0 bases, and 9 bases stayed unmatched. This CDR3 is CSANGDRGLMNTEAFF. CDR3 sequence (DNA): TGCAGCGCTAACGGGGACAGGGGGCTTATGAACACTGAAGCTTTCTTT.

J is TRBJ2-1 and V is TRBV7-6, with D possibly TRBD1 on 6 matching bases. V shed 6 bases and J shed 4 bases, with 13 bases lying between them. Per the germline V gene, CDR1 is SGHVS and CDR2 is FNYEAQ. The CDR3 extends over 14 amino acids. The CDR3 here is CASRAGTPYNEQFF. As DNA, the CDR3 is TGTGCCAGCAGGGCCGGGACACCTTACAATGAGCAGTTCTTC.